The entry below describes one TCR beta chain. CDR3 length: 14 amino acids. Per the germline V gene, CDR1 is MDHEN and CDR2 is SYDVKM. J gave up 4 bases and V 8 bases, and 8 bases lay outside the gene matches. RNA transcripts were the template for amplifying TCR beta CDR3 regions. In the first-round RT-PCR of the TCR CDR3, the HTBI primer set was used. TCRdb processed the multiplex PCR reads anew with MiXCR; each CDR3 protein has one entry. The sample carries approximately 630,000 distinct CDR3 sequences, 15% to 20% recorded once. The sample comes from a study of T cells in Graves' hyperthyroidism and ophthalmopathy.

This receptor was identified in a woman in her twenties or thirties with Graves' hyperthyroidism. The chain links TRBV28 to TRBJ2-7; 10 bases map to TRBD1. Sequencing was carried out using blood. CDR3 residues: CASSRDRGIYEQYF. CDR3 nucleotides: TGTGCCAGCTCAAGGGACAGGGGTATTTACGAGCAGTACTTC.